This TCR beta chain appears in the sequencing data of a study of shared clonotypes between healthy human individuals. TCRdb's table, derived via immunoSEQ multiplex PCR, lists solely in-frame clones and lacks some. Of some 2.3 million clones detected, over 90% appear once; the ten largest clones hold about 0.39%. CDR3 size: 14 residues. Deletions cut 2 bases from V and 7 bases from J, with 13 bases between. The V gene's germline CDR1 is SGHTA and CDR2 FQGNSA. The rearrangement uses TRBV7-2 and TRBJ2-3; possibly TRBD1 or TRBD2 for D (5 bases each). This clonotype was sampled from a man between 18 and 35 years old in good health. Some clones in this sample may be carry-over from other donors' samples. The sample consisted of naive CD4+ T cells from PBMCs. Subset denoted: CD45RA+ positively selected. CDR3 amino acids: CASSLPWGRNTQYF. The CDR3 bases are TGTGCCAGCAGCTTACCCTGGGGGAGAAATACGCAGTATTTT.